Presented here are 30 T cell receptor beta chains from one specimen sequenced in a study of cytomegalovirus exposure and HLA in healthy donors. 13 Jbeta primers and 60 Vbeta primers were used for the PCR. Generated by immunoSEQ multiplex PCR, the TCRdb table keeps only in-frame clones and is missing some. The sample has roughly 150,000 clones; 65% to 80% are singletons. The specimen sequenced was PBMCs. The source of these receptors is a man in his forties or fifties in good health and CMV-seropositive.

Details on this clone: One end of the junction does not line up with germline, which may come from a read error. The V and J genes are TRBV19 and TRBJ2-6; the D gene is possibly TRBD1 (6 bases). Germline CDR1 is LNHDA and CDR2 is SQIVND (reference sequence). The CDR3 covers 16 residues. The CDR3 bases are TGTGCCAGTATCATGTCCGGGACACCTGGGGCCAACGGCCTGACTTTC. Amino acid sequence: CASIMSGTPGANGLTF.

The chain recombines TRBV13 with TRBJ1-4; 7 bases fit TRBD1. The CDR3 is made up of 14 amino acids. Looked up from germline, CDR1 is PRHDT and CDR2 is FYEKMQ (reference sequence). After removal of 2 bases from V and 7 bases from J, the junction contained 4 bases not matched to a gene. CDR3 protein: CASSLRTGGEKLFF. CDR3 sequence (DNA): TGTGCCAGCAGCTTAAGGACAGGTGGTGAAAAACTGTTTTTT.

The genes are TRBV7-9 and TRBJ2-3; TRBD2 agrees at 7 bases. Germline V CDR1 and CDR2: SEHNR, FQNEAQ (reference sequence). The CDR3 is 14 amino acids. The trim removed 0 bases at V and 4 bases at J, leaving 1 base unmatched. This CDR3 is CASSLAGGADTQYF. The CDR3 DNA is TGTGCCAGCAGCTTAGCGGGAGGGGCAGATACGCAGTATTTT.

This chain uses TRBV6-1 with TRBJ2-5, with D perhaps TRBD1 (5 bases). CDR1 is MNHNS, CDR2 SASEGT, per germline. Trimming stripped 4 bases from V and 5 bases from J, with 11 bases between. This CDR3 is 13 amino acids long. Written as DNA, the CDR3 is TGTGCCAGCAGTGTAGGGGTCCAGGAGACCCAGTACTTC. This sequence encodes CASSVGVQETQYF.

V usage is TRBV5-1 and J usage is TRBJ1-2; no firm D call. The CDR3 is 13 residues long. Looked up from germline, CDR1 is SGHRS and CDR2 is YFSETQ. V lost 0 bases and J lost 8, with 11 bases in between. CDR3 loop: CASSLAGVLGYTF. CDR3 coding DNA: TGCGCCAGCAGCTTGGCCGGGGTACTCGGCTACACCTTC.

The chain recombines TRBV11-2 with TRBJ2-7; 7 bases are shared with TRBD1. Trimming took 5 bases from V and 0 from J; bases not matched to a gene: 7. The germline gives CDR1 SGHAT, CDR2 FQNNGV. The length of the CDR3 is 15 residues. The CDR3 loop reads CASSPGRGTSYEQYF. CDR3 DNA sequence: TGTGCCAGCAGCCCGGGCAGGGGGACCTCCTACGAGCAGTACTTC.

The genes are TRBV9 and TRBJ1-2; 7 nucleotides line up with TRBD1. Germline trimming cut 2 bases from V and 5 bases from J; bases unmatched to any gene: 12. This CDR3 spans 16 amino acids. Germline V lookup: CDR1 SGDLS, CDR2 YYNGEE. In DNA, the CDR3 is TGTGCCAGCAGCGTGGCACAGGGGCCAGAAACATATGGCTACACCTTC. It codes for CASSVAQGPETYGYTF.

The chain has TRBV5-8 and TRBJ2-7; tentatively, D is TRBD2 (5 bases). The CDR3 length is 15 residues. With 0 bases removed from V and 2 bases from J, the gap between germline ends came to 12 bases. CDR1 SGHTS and CDR2 YDEGEE come from the germline V gene. The CDR3 bases are TGTGCCAGCAGCTTGGCCGGAGGAACGACCTACGAGCAGTACTTC. Translated, it gives CASSLAGGTTYEQYF.

This rearrangement joins TRBV11-3 to TRBJ2-2, with 8 bases aligning to TRBD1. CDR1 and CDR2 from the germline V gene are SGHNT and YENEEA. This CDR3 contains 14 residues. Germline trimming cut 5 bases from V and 7 bases from J; bases unmatched to any gene: 6. CDR3 amino acids: CASSLGQANGELFF. The CDR3 nucleotides are TGTGCCAGCAGCCTGGGACAGGCCAACGGGGAGCTGTTTTTT.

The chain is built from TRBV6-1 and TRBJ2-4; 10 bases are shared with TRBD1. The CDR3 spans 19 residues. Germline trimming cut 2 bases from V and 2 bases from J; bases unmatched to any gene: 12. From germline, CDR1 is MNHNS and CDR2 SASEGT. CDR3 DNA sequence: TGTGCCAGCAGTGAACTGGGGACAGGGGAAGCGGGGACCAAAAACATTCAGTACTTC. Its translation: CASSELGTGEAGTKNIQYF.

The sample holds a few counts of this clone. This chain links TRBV6-5 with TRBJ2-5; D may be TRBD2 (5 bases). The V end lost 4 bases, the J end lost 4 bases, and 13 bases lay between the germline ends. Germline loops: CDR1 MNHEY, CDR2 SVGAGI. CDR3 size: 14 residues. In nucleotides, the CDR3 is TGTGCCAGCAGTTGGGCAGGCGAGGGAGAGACCCAGTACTTC. Translated: CASSWAGEGETQYF.

The table lists this clone with a few counts. V usage is TRBV2 and J usage is TRBJ1-2; no clear D gene. Deletions cut 6 bases from V and 6 bases from J, with 20 bases between. Germline V CDR1 and CDR2: SNHLY, FYNNEI. The CDR3 consists of 15 residues. CDR3 DNA sequence: TGTGCCAGCAGCCCTTTCACGGTTCCTGCGGATGGCTACACCTTC. It codes for CASSPFTVPADGYTF.

This chain uses TRBV28 with TRBJ2-5; TRBD1 is a possible D gene (6 bases). The V gene's germline CDR1 is MDHEN and CDR2 SYDVKM. The CDR3 has 14 residues. The V end was cut by 5 bases, the J end by 4 bases, with 14 bases between. In nucleotides, the CDR3 is TGTGCCAGCAGTCCCCAAACAGGGACAGAGACCCAGTACTTC. This gives the protein CASSPQTGTETQYF.

The chain employs TRBV5-1 and TRBJ2-5; TRBD2 matches 10 bases. Germline V gene lookup returns CDR1 SGHRS and CDR2 YFSETQ. The junction had 6 bases not matched to a gene; V was cut back by 2 bases and J by 2 bases. This CDR3 contains 16 residues. As DNA, the CDR3 is TGCGCCAGCAGCTTTTCAGCGGGAGGGCCGCAAGAGACCCAGTACTTC. The encoded protein is CASSFSAGGPQETQYF.

V is TRBV11-2 and J is TRBJ2-5, with TRBD2 matching 7 bases. This CDR3 is 14 amino acids long. Germline-derived CDR1 and CDR2 are SGHAT and FQNNGV. Unmatched junction bases numbered 5, after V lost 3 bases and J lost 4 bases. CDR3 in DNA: TGTGCCAGCAGCTTGCTAGCGGTGGGAGAGACCCAGTACTTC. It specifies CASSLLAVGETQYF. The variable domain in full, with the rest retrieved from reference TRBV11-2 and TRBJ2-5, is EAGVAQSPRYKIIEKRQSVAFWCNPISGHATLYWYQQILGQGPKLLIQFQNNGVVDDSQLPKDRFSAERLKGVDSTLKIQPAKLEDSAVYLCASSLLAVGETQYFGPGTRLLVL.

The V and J genes are TRBV28 and TRBJ1-3, with D possibly being TRBD1 (6 bases). The CDR3 extends over 14 amino acids. Trimming shortened V by 5 bases and J by 0 bases, and 8 bases separated the two germline ends. Germline CDR1 reads MDHEN; CDR2 reads SYDVKM. In DNA form, the CDR3 reads TGTGCCAGCAGTCGACAGGTCTCTGGAAACACCATATATTTT. Translated: CASSRQVSGNTIYF.

The genes are TRBV7-9 and TRBJ2-5; 7 bases agree with TRBD1. CDR1 SEHNR and CDR2 FQNEAQ come from the germline V gene (reference sequence). The length of the CDR3 is 17 residues. Unmatched junction bases numbered 12, after V lost 5 bases and J lost 0 bases. The CDR3 DNA follows: TGTGCCAGCAGCCGCGAGGGGGCAGGGCCCTACCAAGAGACCCAGTACTTC. Translated: CASSREGAGPYQETQYF.

V and J are TRBV6-5 and TRBJ2-1, with TRBD2 matching 12 bases. Germline CDR1 is MNHEY and CDR2 is SVGAGI. With V trimmed by 6 bases and J by 10 bases, 7 bases remained unmatched. The CDR3 covers 14 residues. CDR3 coding DNA: TGTGCCAGCAGCAGATTGACTAGCGGGAGCGAGCAGTTCTTC. This sequence encodes CASSRLTSGSEQFF.

This clone turned up a few times. The V call is TRBV6-1, the J call TRBJ2-7; TRBD2 matches at 7 bases. J was trimmed by 3 bases and V by 6 bases; bases with no gene match: 2. The V gene's germline CDR1 is MNHNS and CDR2 SASEGT. This CDR3 has 12 residues. The CDR3: CASSERGYEQYF. The CDR3 region has the DNA TGTGCCAGCAGCGAGCGGGGCTACGAGCAGTACTTC.

Only a few counts were recorded for this clone. The chain carries TRBV18 and TRBJ2-5; 7 nucleotides align to TRBD2. The CDR3 length is 15 residues. The V and J ends lost 2 bases and 9 bases, in that order; junction bases with no gene match: 12. The germline V gene has CDR1 KGHSH and CDR2 LQKENI. Here the CDR3 reads CASSPGRSGELSQYF. For the CDR3, the DNA is TGTGCCAGCTCACCAGGACGGAGCGGGGAGTTATCCCAGTACTTC.

The chain links TRBV5-6 to TRBJ2-7, with D tentatively TRBD2 (5 bases). The V and J ends lost 1 base and 2 bases respectively, with 7 bases between them. The CDR3 loop spans 13 amino acids. CDR1 is SGHDT, CDR2 YYEEEE, per germline. The CDR3 sequence is CASSLYGAYEQYF. CDR3 coding DNA: TGTGCCAGCAGCTTGTACGGGGCCTACGAGCAGTACTTC. Supplemented by reference TRBV5-6 and TRBJ2-7, the full variable domain reads DAGVTQSPTHLIKTRGQQVTLRCSPKSGHDTVSWYQQALGQGPQFIFQYYEEEERQRGNFPDRFSGHQFPNYSSELNVNALLLGDSALYLCASSLYGAYEQYFGPGTRLTVT.

The chain carries TRBV25-1 and TRBJ2-1; 10 nucleotides line up with TRBD2. Germline trimming cut 6 bases from V and 4 bases from J; bases unmatched to any gene: 9. Germline CDR1 is MGHDK and CDR2 is SYGVNS. The CDR3 totals 16 residues. This CDR3 reads CASSRLAGERYNEQFF. In DNA, the CDR3 is TGTGCCAGCAGCCGCCTAGCGGGAGAGAGATACAATGAGCAGTTCTTC.

The chain links TRBV5-8 to TRBJ2-1; D not resolved. The CDR3 is 11 residues long. V lost 1 base, J lost 9 bases, and 5 bases lay in between. Germline V gene lookup returns CDR1 SGHTS and CDR2 YDEGEE. CDR3 sequence (DNA): TGTGCCAGCAGCTTGCTACCTGAGCAGTTCTTC. This gives the protein CASSLLPEQFF. The whole variable domain, remainder taken from reference TRBV5-8 and TRBJ2-1, is EAGVTQSPTHLIKTRGQQATLRCSPISGHTSVYWYQQALGLGLQFLLWYDEGEERNRGNFPPRFSGRQFPNYSSELNVNALELEDSALYLCASSLLPEQFFGPGTRLTVL.

The V gene is TRBV27, the J gene TRBJ2-3; 7 bases match TRBD2. CDR1 MNHEY and CDR2 SMNVEV come from the germline V gene (reference sequence). This CDR3 contains 17 residues. J was trimmed by 2 bases and V by 8 bases; bases with no gene match: 16. For the CDR3, the DNA is TGTGCCAGCCGTAGCGGGTCTTCCTGGGTATACACAGATACGCAGTATTTT. It translates to CASRSGSSWVYTDTQYF.

The chain is built from TRBV28 and TRBJ2-7, with a possible D match to TRBD2 (5 bases). CDR3 length: 14 residues. The V end lost 5 bases, the J end lost 5 bases, and 16 bases lay between the germline ends. The germline gives CDR1 MDHEN, CDR2 SYDVKM. Written as DNA, the CDR3 is TGTGCCAGCAGTCCACAAATTGGGGAGCACGAGCAGTACTTC. It encodes CASSPQIGEHEQYF.

The chain recombines TRBV18 with TRBJ1-4; 8 nucleotides align to TRBD1. Trimming at V came to 4 bases and at J to 6 bases, leaving 4 bases not matched to a gene. Per the germline V gene, CDR1 is KGHSH and CDR2 is LQKENI. This CDR3 region has 14 residues. CDR3 sequence (DNA): TGTGCCAGCTCACGGGGACAGGTCTATGAAAAACTGTTTTTT. Protein sequence: CASSRGQVYEKLFF.

This chain joins TRBV4-3 and TRBJ2-5, with TRBD2 matching 7 bases. Germline-derived CDR1 and CDR2 are LGHNA and YSLEER. After removal of 4 bases from V and 2 bases from J, the junction contained 7 bases not matched to a gene. This CDR3 is built from 15 residues. CDR3 region: CASSPIAGIQETQYF. The CDR3, as DNA: TGCGCCAGCAGCCCCATAGCGGGCATACAAGAGACCCAGTACTTC.

V gene TRBV6-1 combines with J gene TRBJ2-2; D is perhaps TRBD1 (5 bases). V shed 2 bases and J shed 6 bases, with 13 bases lying between them. Germline CDR1 is MNHNS and CDR2 is SASEGT. The CDR3 is made up of 15 amino acids. The CDR3 loop reads CASSEPGMSAGELFF. CDR3 nucleotides: TGTGCCAGCAGTGAACCAGGGATGTCCGCCGGGGAGCTGTTTTTT.

The chain has TRBV6-6 and TRBJ1-1; D is ambiguous. Germline lookup yields CDR1 MNHNY and CDR2 SVGAGI (reference sequence). The V end was cut by 4 bases, the J end by 2 bases, with 17 bases between. The CDR3 sequence is 16 residues long. The DNA of the CDR3 is TGTGCCAGCAGTTTGGGTCCGCGGGTTCAAAACACTGAAGCTTTCTTT. Protein sequence: CASSLGPRVQNTEAFF.

The chain combines TRBV6-5 with TRBJ2-2; TRBD1 might be the D (6 bases). Looked up from germline, CDR1 is MNHEY and CDR2 is SVGAGI. Trimming cost V 2 bases and J 1 base, with 11 bases left between them. This CDR3 region has 16 residues. CDR3 protein: CASSYQGSVNTGELFF. The CDR3 DNA reads TGTGCCAGCAGTTACCAGGGGAGCGTGAACACCGGGGAGCTGTTTTTT.